This record covers a single T cell receptor (beta chain). This entry belongs to a study of blood T cells in healthy people across ages. The CDR3 loop spans 16 amino acids. In germline, CDR1 is DFQATT, CDR2 SNEGSKA (reference sequence). The V end was cut by 5 bases, the J end by 6 bases, with 22 bases between. For the second PCR, which ran for 7 to 11 cycles, a sample-barcoded 5' primer and a J-beta primer mix were used. TCRdb used MiXCR to reprocess the 5' RACE reads, holding one entry per CDR3 protein. The table lists roughly 560,000 distinct CDR3 sequences, 24% of them singletons. The data were also submitted as part of a second study, on T cells of mothers and their children.

The TCR comes from a boy between 5 and 17 years old in good health. The sequenced sample was blood. The chain combines TRBV20-1 with TRBJ1-4, with D perhaps TRBD1 (5 bases). The DNA of the CDR3 is TGCAGTGCTGCTGAATACCTGGGACGGCGGGATGAAAAACTGTTTTTT. Protein sequence: CSAAEYLGRRDEKLFF.